These 10 T cell receptor beta chains share one sample of origin, sequenced in a study of cytomegalovirus exposure and HLA in healthy donors. The PCR used 60 Vbeta and 13 Jbeta primers. TCRdb keeps only in-frame clones here, not all; method: immunoSEQ multiplex PCR. This sample yields around 150,000 clones, of which 60% to 80% are seen a single time; roughly 0.68% belongs to the top ten. Sequencing was carried out using PBMCs. These receptors were taken from a male donor in good health and CMV-seronegative.

The chain links TRBV5-5 to TRBJ1-4, with unresolved D. The CDR3 is 15 amino acids. CDR1 and CDR2 (germline): SGHKS, YYEKEE (reference sequence). Trimming cost V 1 base and J 5 bases, with 12 bases left between them. CDR3 region: CASSLYREGNEKLFF. CDR3 in DNA: TGTGCCAGCAGCTTGTACCGGGAGGGAAATGAAAAACTGTTTTTT.

V gene TRBV18 combines with J gene TRBJ2-1; TRBD2 matches 8 bases. The trim removed 3 bases at V and 5 bases at J, leaving 3 bases unmatched. The V gene's germline CDR1 is KGHSH and CDR2 LQKENI. CDR3 size: 14 residues. CDR3 bases: TGTGCCAGCTCACCGAGCGGGGGTAACAATGAGCAGTTCTTC. Amino acids: CASSPSGGNNEQFF.

The chain is built from TRBV4-3 and TRBJ2-3; the match to TRBD1 covers 8 bases. V dropped 4 bases and J dropped 2; count of bases not matched to a gene: 5. The CDR3 spans 15 residues. Germline CDR1 LGHNA, CDR2 YSLEER. In DNA, the CDR3 is TGCGCCAGCAGCCCAGGGGGCGTTACCACAGATACGCAGTATTTT. It translates to CASSPGGVTTDTQYF.

The rearrangement links TRBV19 to TRBJ1-3, with TRBD1 as a possible D gene (5 bases). Trimming removed 6 bases from V and 2 bases from J, with 14 bases in between. This CDR3 is built from 15 residues. CDR1 and CDR2 from the germline V gene are LNHDA and SQIVND (reference sequence). CDR3: CASSAGPDPGNTIYF. In nucleotides, the CDR3 is TGTGCCAGTAGCGCGGGACCGGACCCTGGAAACACCATATATTTT.

V usage is TRBV15 and J usage is TRBJ2-5; D remains unclear. The CDR3 sequence is 13 residues long. CDR1 LNHNV and CDR2 YYDKDF come from the germline V gene (reference sequence). Trimming shortened V by 1 base and J by 0 bases, and 3 bases separated the two germline ends. The CDR3 here is CATSRVDQETQYF. In nucleotides, the CDR3 is TGTGCCACCAGCAGAGTAGACCAAGAGACCCAGTACTTC.

This clone has a handful of counts. The V gene is TRBV6-5, the J gene TRBJ2-7; D unresolved. Trimming shortened V by 2 bases and J by 0 bases, and 8 bases separated the two germline ends. This CDR3 spans 14 amino acids. Germline CDR1 reads MNHEY; CDR2 reads SVGAGI. For the CDR3, the DNA is TGTGCCAGCAGTTACGGTCCGGGCTCCTACGAGCAGTACTTC. This gives the protein CASSYGPGSYEQYF.

This clone was picked up a small number of times. The V and J genes are TRBV4-3 and TRBJ1-2, with D perhaps matching TRBD1 (5 bases). This CDR3 is built from 15 residues. Per the germline V gene, CDR1 is LGHNA and CDR2 is YSLEER. The V and J ends lost 4 bases and 5 bases respectively, with 17 bases between them. The CDR3 bases are TGCGCCAGCAGCCGCGCGGGGGGAGGGATATATGGCTACACCTTC. Its translation: CASSRAGGGIYGYTF.

V usage is TRBV11-2 and J usage is TRBJ1-1; D remains unclear. This CDR3 region has 18 residues. The germline CDR1 and CDR2 sequences are SGHAT and FQNNGV. V was cut by 1 base and J by 1 base, with 19 bases left in between. The CDR3 DNA reads as TGTGCCAGCAGCTTAGTTAAGGGAGATGGGGTAGAGAACACTGAAGCTTTCTTT. This codes for CASSLVKGDGVENTEAFF.

Only a few counts were recorded for this clone. V and J are TRBV29-1 and TRBJ1-1; TRBD1 matches 8 bases. This CDR3 comprises 13 residues. Germline loops: CDR1 SQVTM, CDR2 ANQGSEA. Trimming at V came to 4 bases and at J to 1 base, leaving 2 bases not matched to a gene. The DNA of the CDR3 is TGCAGCGTTGCTGGACAGGGGAACACTGAAGCTTTCTTT. This codes for CSVAGQGNTEAFF.

The V and J genes are TRBV30 and TRBJ1-2; D is uncertain. This CDR3 contains 13 residues. V lost 7 bases and J lost 4, with 16 bases in between. CDR1 and CDR2 (germline): GTSNPN, SVGIG (reference sequence). CDR3 protein: CASTPRVSYGYTF. Written as DNA, the CDR3 is TGTGCCTCTACTCCCCGGGTCTCCTATGGCTACACCTTC.